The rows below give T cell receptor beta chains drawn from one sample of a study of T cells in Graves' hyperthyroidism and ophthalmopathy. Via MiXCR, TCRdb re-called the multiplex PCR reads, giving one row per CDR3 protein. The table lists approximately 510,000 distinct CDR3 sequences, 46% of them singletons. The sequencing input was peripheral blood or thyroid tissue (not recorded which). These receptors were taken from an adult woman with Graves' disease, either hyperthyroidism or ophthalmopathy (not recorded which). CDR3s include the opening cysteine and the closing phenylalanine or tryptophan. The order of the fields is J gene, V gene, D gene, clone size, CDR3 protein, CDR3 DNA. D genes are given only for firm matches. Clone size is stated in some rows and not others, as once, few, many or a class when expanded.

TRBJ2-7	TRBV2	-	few	CASSVRGSPYEQYF	TGTGCCAGCAGTGTTCGGGGCTCCCCCTACGAGCAGTACTTC
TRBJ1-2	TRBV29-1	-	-	CSVEMQGSYGYTF	TGCAGCGTTGAAATGCAGGGAAGCTATGGCTACACCTTC
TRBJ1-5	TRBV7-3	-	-	CASSLGGLASPQHF	TGTGCCAGCAGCTTAGGAGGGTTGGCTTCACCCCAGCATTTT
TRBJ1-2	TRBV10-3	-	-	CAIKSGGRSLGYGYTF	TGTGCCATCAAGAGCGGGGGGCGCAGTCTTGGCTATGGCTACACCTTC
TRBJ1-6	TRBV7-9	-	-	CASTETGTMDSPLHF	TGTGCCAGCACGGAAACCGGGACAATGGATTCACCCCTCCACTTT
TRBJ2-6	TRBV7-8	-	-	CASSLGPGPSSGANVLTF	TGTGCCAGCAGCTTAGGTCCGGGCCCTAGCTCTGGGGCCAACGTCCTGACTTTC
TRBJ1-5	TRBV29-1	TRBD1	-	CSAGTGLGQPQHF	TGCAGCGCCGGGACAGGGCTTGGACAGCCCCAGCATTTT
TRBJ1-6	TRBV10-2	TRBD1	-	CASFGTGVGSPLHF	TGCGCCAGCTTCGGGACAGGGGTTGGTTCACCCCTCCACTTT
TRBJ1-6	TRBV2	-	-	CASSDRVGLRSPLHF	TGTGCCAGCAGTGACAGGGTGGGCCTTCGGTCACCCCTCCACTTT
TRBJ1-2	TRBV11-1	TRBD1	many	CASSTGQGTYGYTF	TGTGCCAGCAGCACCGGACAGGGGACTTATGGCTACACCTTC
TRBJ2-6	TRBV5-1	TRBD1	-	CASTAGTGYSGANVLTF	TGCGCCAGCACAGCCGGGACAGGGTATTCTGGGGCCAACGTCCTGACTTTC
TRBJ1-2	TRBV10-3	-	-	CAIRSGTNYGYTF	TGTGCCATCAGGTCCGGGACAAACTATGGCTACACCTTC
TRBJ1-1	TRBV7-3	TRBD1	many	CASSPQTGVTEAFF	TGTGCCAGCAGCCCACAGACAGGGGTCACTGAAGCTTTCTTT
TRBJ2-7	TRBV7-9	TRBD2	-	CASSPHRGDYDSYEQYF	TGTGCCAGCAGCCCTCATCGAGGGGACTACGACTCCTACGAGCAGTACTTC
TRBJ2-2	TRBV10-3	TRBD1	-	CAISELDRTYNTGELFF	TGTGCCATCAGTGAGTTGGACAGGACCTATAACACCGGGGAGCTGTTTTTT
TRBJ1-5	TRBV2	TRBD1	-	CATSTGTVVKPQHF	TGTGCTACATCGACAGGGACGGTTGTTAAGCCCCAGCATTTT
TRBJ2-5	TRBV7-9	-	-	CASSTLGGVETQYF	TGTGCCAGCAGCACTCTTGGGGGCGTTGAGACCCAGTACTTC
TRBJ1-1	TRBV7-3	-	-	CASSLGPQAISEAFF	TGTGCCAGCAGCTTGGGACCACAGGCTATTTCTGAAGCTTTCTTT
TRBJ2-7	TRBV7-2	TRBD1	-	CASSPSGRTGVYEQYF	TGTGCCAGCAGCCCGTCCGGGAGGACAGGGGTCTACGAGCAGTACTTC
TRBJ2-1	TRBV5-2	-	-	CATHMTSGSSEQFF	TGTGCCACCCACATGACTAGCGGGAGTAGTGAGCAGTTCTTC
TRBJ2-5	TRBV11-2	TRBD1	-	CASSQRTGTTGETQYF	TGTGCCAGCAGTCAACGGACAGGGACCACTGGGGAGACCCAGTACTTC
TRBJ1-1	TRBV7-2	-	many	CASSLDWRNTEAFF	TGTGCCAGCAGCTTAGATTGGCGGAACACTGAAGCTTTCTTT
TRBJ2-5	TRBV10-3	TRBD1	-	CAIRTGGGTQYF	TGTGCCATCAGGACAGGGGGGGGGACCCAGTACTTC
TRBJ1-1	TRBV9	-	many	CASSVVGKGPSNTEAFF	TGTGCCAGCAGCGTAGTCGGTAAAGGCCCGTCGAACACTGAAGCTTTCTTT
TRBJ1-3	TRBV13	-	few	CASSSGYGGNTIYF	TGTGCCAGCAGCTCCGGGTACGGTGGAAACACCATATATTTT
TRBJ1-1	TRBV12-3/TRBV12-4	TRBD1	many	CASSRGQGGTEAFF	TGTGCCAGCAGTCGGGGACAGGGAGGGACTGAAGCTTTCTTT
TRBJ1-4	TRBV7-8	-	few	CASSGGTNEKLFF	TGTGCCAGCAGCGGGGGGACTAATGAAAAACTGTTTTTT
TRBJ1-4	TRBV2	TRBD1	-	CASSFYAGTDNEKLFF	TGTGCCAGCAGTTTTTATGCCGGGACAGATAATGAAAAACTGTTTTTT
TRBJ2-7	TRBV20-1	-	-	CSARVDFEGQYF	TGCAGTGCTAGAGTGGACTTCGAGGGGCAGTACTTC
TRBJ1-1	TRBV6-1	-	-	CASSEEPTGNTEAFF	TGTGCCAGCAGTGAAGAACCGACAGGGAACACTGAAGCTTTCTTT
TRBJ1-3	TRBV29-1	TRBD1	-	CSVAGQGRNTIYF	TGCAGCGTCGCAGGACAGGGTCGAAACACCATATATTTT
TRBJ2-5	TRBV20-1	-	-	CSAGPSGYQETQYF	TGCAGTGCTGGGCCAAGCGGGTACCAAGAGACCCAGTACTTC
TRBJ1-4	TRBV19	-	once	CASQQWGTGTGVEKLFF	TGTGCCAGCCAACAATGGGGTACAGGGACGGGAGTTGAAAAACTGTTTTTT
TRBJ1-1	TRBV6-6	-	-	CASSYPGINTEAFF	TGTGCCAGCAGTTACCCCGGGATAAACACTGAAGCTTTCTTT
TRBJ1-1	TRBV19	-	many	CASSPQAANTEAFF	TGTGCCAGTAGCCCCCAGGCGGCAAACACTGAAGCTTTCTTT
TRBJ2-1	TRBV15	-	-	CATSRELAASSYNEQFF	TGTGCCACCAGCAGAGAACTAGCCGCTAGCTCCTACAATGAGCAGTTCTTC
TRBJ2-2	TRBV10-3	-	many	CAISDGTPGELFF	TGTGCCATCAGTGACGGGACACCTGGGGAGCTGTTTTTT
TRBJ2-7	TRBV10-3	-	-	CAINAGQNYEQYF	TGTGCCATAAACGCAGGACAGAACTACGAGCAGTACTTC
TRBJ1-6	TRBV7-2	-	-	CASSLPFGSSSPLHF	TGTGCCAGCAGTTTACCGTTTGGGTCTAGCTCACCCCTCCACTTT
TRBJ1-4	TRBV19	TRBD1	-	CARIDRANEKLFF	TGTGCTAGAATCGACAGGGCTAATGAAAAACTGTTTTTT
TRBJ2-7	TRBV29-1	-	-	CSVEAAGESYEQYF	TGCAGCGTTGAAGCGGCAGGGGAATCCTACGAGCAGTACTTC
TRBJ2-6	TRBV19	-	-	CASRPLGTGANVLTF	TGTGCCAGTAGGCCGTTAGGGACTGGGGCCAACGTCCTGACTTTC
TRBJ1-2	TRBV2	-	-	CASSAVGIGRYGYTF	TGTGCCAGCAGTGCTGTAGGGATTGGCCGCTATGGCTACACCTTC
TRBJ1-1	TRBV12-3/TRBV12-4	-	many	CASSFFKGRTEAFF	TGTGCCAGCAGTTTTTTTAAGGGGCGGACTGAAGCTTTCTTT
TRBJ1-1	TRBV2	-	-	CASNVGRNTEAFF	TGTGCCAGCAACGTTGGACGGAACACTGAAGCTTTCTTT
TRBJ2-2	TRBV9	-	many	CASSVGPGELFF	TGTGCCAGCAGCGTAGGTCCCGGGGAGCTGTTTTTT
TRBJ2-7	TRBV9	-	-	CASSVDRIDEQYF	TGTGCCAGCAGCGTCGACAGGATTGACGAGCAGTACTTC
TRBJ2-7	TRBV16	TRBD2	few	CASSYHAGGPVHEQYF	TGTGCCAGCAGCTATCACGCGGGAGGGCCCGTCCACGAGCAGTACTTC
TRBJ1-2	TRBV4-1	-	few	CASSRGVGFAYGYTF	TGCGCCAGCAGCCGTGGAGTGGGATTTGCTTATGGCTACACCTTC
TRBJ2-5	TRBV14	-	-	CASSQDWYQYF	TGTGCCAGCAGCCAAGACTGGTACCAGTACTTC
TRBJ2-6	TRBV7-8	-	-	CASSRGTLWANVLTF	TGTGCCAGCAGCCGAGGGACACTTTGGGCCAACGTCCTGACTTTC
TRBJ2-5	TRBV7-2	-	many	CASSFSGQYQETQYF	TGTGCCAGCAGCTTTAGCGGACAGTACCAAGAGACCCAGTACTTC